This TCR beta chain was recovered during a study of memory CD4+ T cells and cytomegalovirus serostatus (dated by TCRdb to between 2018 and 2020). Turning to the overall study: The roughly 33 healthy Belgian adults in the cohort included 9 who were CMV seropositive and around 25 who were CMV seronegative. CD4+ memory TCRbeta repertoires of a Belgian cohort with known cytomegalovirus serostatus were sequenced in order to replicate a published TCR-based CMV serostatus classifier.

The Quick-DNA Microprep Kit was used to extract genomic DNA from the sorted cells. TCRbeta DNA was amplified with the immunoSEQ hsTCRbeta kit following the manufacturer's protocol. TCRbeta libraries were sequenced on an Illumina MiSeq instrument. The published analysis was carried out like this. Once out-of-frame sequences had been removed, 2,204,828 distinct TCRbeta sequences were left, which works out to an average of approximately 73,000 per individual. Each individual was scored according to the count of over 150 previously reported CMV-associated TCRbeta sequences and the total productive distinct TCRbeta count. A beta-binomial model was reimplemented in Python, and scikit-learn random forests with default parameters were trained on data from the US cohort. Classifier performance on the Belgian cohort was summarized as median AUC with percentile confidence intervals calculated over 10,000 bootstrap iterations. Entries here come from immuneACCESS through TCRdb and include only in-frame sequences with V and J called. Some clones fail to appear in such tables; in the studies checked, an unresolved V gene covers under half of the shortfall, and the cause of the remainder is unknown. V, J and clone size are those of that table, while D and trimming were read from the DNA. Recorded for this sample are about 75,000 clones; roughly 80% of them occurred a single time. 2.5% to 3% of the sample comes from the top ten.

Broader findings and caveats from the paper: Only CD4+CD45RO+ memory cells were sequenced, in contrast to the original study, in which naive and memory CD4+ and CD8+ populations were covered. A median bootstrapped AUC of almost 0.96 with a 95% CI of 0.76-1.00 was achieved on the Belgian cohort by the original-framework classifier. Of fewer than 200 previously reported CMV-associated TCRbeta sequences, 67 appeared in the CD4+ memory repertoires, each in one to five individuals. Results were interpreted as suggesting that the CMV-associated TCR signature is largely present in the CD4+ memory repertoire. For CMV serostatus prediction, a median bootstrapped AUC of about 0.95 was reached with the original framework, and a median bootstrapped AUC of 0.91 was reached with a US-trained random forest.

Only a few counts were recorded for this clone. Its cognate antigen has yet to be identified. One base away there is no much larger clone; base qualities are not given. CDR1 and CDR2, per the germline V gene, are SGHAT and FQNNGV. The CDR3 goes from the cysteine to the phenylalanine over 12 residues. Only CDR3 DNA remains: 36 bases, in frame from the first base. At the junction V is shortened by 5 bases and J by 2 bases, with 7 bases in between. A FACSAria II was used to sort memory CD4+ T cells, defined as single viable CD3+CD4+CD8-CD45RO+ cells. To determine CMV serostatus, a Roche Elecsys assay was used that detects serum IgG against CMV pp150, pp28, p38 and p52. Following thawing, total CD4+ T cells were enriched through positive selection using CD4 magnetic microbeads. The samples came from a different study that was designed specifically to examine the CD4+ T cell memory repertoire. Peripheral blood mononuclear cells were isolated and cryopreserved according to standard operating procedures, and serum was stored at -80 degrees C. Staining used CD3-PerCP (BW264/56), CD4-APC (RPA-T4), CD45RO-PE (UCHT1) and CD8-Pacific Orange (3B5) antibodies, with Sytox blue excluding non-viable cells.

The sequence was obtained from an adult in good health and CMV-seropositive. The chain is assembled from TRBV11-2 and TRBJ2-7; the D segment cannot be called with confidence. The specimen was memory CD4+ T cells from blood. The DNA is TGTGCCAGCAGCACCGGGCCCTACGAGCAGTACTTC. This is translated as CASSTGPYEQYF.